Following are 26 T cell receptor beta chains from one sample sequenced in a study of CD8+CD57+ T cells in acquired aplastic anemia. Patients who underwent sequencing had shown CD8+CD57+ cell expansion by flow cytometry. It was genomic DNA that served as the template for profiling TCR beta VDJ and CDR3. MiXCR, run by TCRdb on the reads, gives a single entry per CDR3 protein. The sample yields about 150,000 distinct CDR3 sequences, about 52% seen once. Sequencing was carried out using sorted CD4+, CD8+, or CD8+CD57+ T cells (not recorded which) from PBMCs. The receptors derive from a human donor with aplastic anemia.

The chain employs TRBV27 and TRBJ2-3; 9 bases map to TRBD1. The germline V gene has CDR1 MNHEY and CDR2 SMNVEV (reference sequence). The trim removed 5 bases at V and 5 bases at J, leaving 8 bases unmatched. CDR3 length: 15 amino acids. The CDR3 DNA is TGTGCCAGCAGTATAACAGGGGGCTGGGAAGATACGCAGTATTTT. Protein product: CASSITGGWEDTQYF.

This clonotype has a count of ten or more. The chain links TRBV5-5 to TRBJ1-1, with TRBD1 matching 9 bases. J gave up 10 bases and V 5 bases, and 12 bases lay outside the gene matches. The germline V gene encodes CDR1 SGHKS and CDR2 YYEKEE (reference sequence). There are 14 residues in the CDR3. The DNA of the CDR3 is TGTGCCAGCAGTCAACAGGGGGCAGAATGGGGAGCTTTCTTT. Translated: CASSQQGAEWGAFF.

The chain combines TRBV7-2 with TRBJ2-5; 9 bases are a match to TRBD1. The CDR3 extends over 15 amino acids. V was pared by 2 bases and J by 6 bases, with 7 bases of the junction left unmatched. Germline CDR1 SGHTA, CDR2 FQGNSA. CDR3 coding DNA: TGTGCCAGCAGCTTATTTACAGGGGGCGGAAAGACCCAGTACTTC. Its protein product is CASSLFTGGGKTQYF.

This clonotype was observed a handful of times. The chain is built from TRBV25-1 and TRBJ1-1, with D tentatively TRBD1 (5 bases). Germline CDR1 is MGHDK and CDR2 is SYGVNS. This CDR3 is 16 amino acids long. Trimming cost V 4 bases and J 7 bases, with 22 bases left between them. In DNA, the CDR3 is TGTGCCAGCAGTGCCCCTTGGGGCAGGACCTACGGTGAAGCTTTCTTT. Its translation: CASSAPWGRTYGEAFF.

The chain combines TRBV20-1 with TRBJ2-6; no clear D gene. Germline-derived CDR1 and CDR2 are DFQATT and SNEGSKA (reference sequence). The CDR3 has 8 amino acids. V lost 8 bases to trimming and J lost 12 bases, with 5 bases between them. The CDR3 sequence: CSPPVLTF. The CDR3 DNA is TGCAGTCCCCCCGTCCTGACTTTC.

This clonotype showed up just a few times. This rearrangement joins TRBV7-2 to TRBJ2-7; D is perhaps TRBD1 or TRBD2 (5 bases each). V was clipped by 5 bases and J by 4 bases, with 12 bases between them. This CDR3 has 13 residues. Germline values: CDR1 SGHTA, CDR2 FQGNSA. This chain's CDR3 is CASSTRDGYEQYF. As DNA, the CDR3 is TGTGCCAGCAGCACACGGGACGGGTACGAGCAGTACTTC. The complete variable domain, with remaining parts taken from reference TRBV7-2 and TRBJ2-7, reads GAGVSQSPSNKVTEKGKDVELRCDPISGHTALYWYRQSLGQGLEFLIYFQGNSAPDKSGLPSDRFSAERTGGSVSTLTIQRTQQEDSAVYLCASSTRDGYEQYFGPGTRLTVT.

The rearrangement uses TRBV4-3 and TRBJ2-1; 7 nucleotides match TRBD1. The CDR3 is made up of 15 amino acids. J lost 9 bases, V lost 2 bases, and 10 bases had no gene match. Germline CDR1 LGHNA, CDR2 YSLEER. The CDR3 sequence: CASSQYAGQEVEQFF. In nucleotides, the CDR3 is TGCGCCAGCAGCCAATACGCAGGACAGGAGGTTGAGCAGTTCTTC.

This sequence joins TRBV5-4 and TRBJ1-2, with 10 bases fitting TRBD1. The germline gives CDR1 SGHNT, CDR2 YYREEE (reference sequence). The ends lost 4 bases at V and 4 bases at J; junction bases unmatched: 7. This CDR3 spans 15 amino acids. The CDR3 loop is CASSNPGQGGYGYTF. The CDR3 coding sequence is TGTGCCAGCAGCAACCCCGGACAGGGGGGCTATGGCTACACCTTC.

The gene calls are TRBV15 and TRBJ1-6; D gene uncertain. CDR3 length: 14 amino acids. Germline CDR1 is LNHNV and CDR2 is YYDKDF (reference sequence). V lost 0 bases and J 7 bases, leaving 7 bases between the germline ends. The CDR3 spells CATSRDLRNSPLHF. CDR3 nucleotide sequence: TGTGCCACCAGCAGAGATCTAAGAAATTCACCCCTCCACTTT.

The chain couples TRBV6-4 to TRBJ2-7; 7 positions agree with TRBD2. The CDR3 extends over 14 amino acids. Germline values: CDR1 MRHNA, CDR2 SNTAGT. V trimming: 8 bases; J trimming: 1 base; junction bases outside the gene matches: 8. DNA for the CDR3: TGTGCCAGCGGCGGAGCGGGGCTATCCTACGAGCAGTACTTC. The encoded protein is CASGGAGLSYEQYF.

The chain employs TRBV5-6 and TRBJ1-4, with a tentative D call TRBD1 (5 bases). This CDR3 has 14 amino acids. V was shortened by 0 bases and J by 7 bases, with 10 bases between the two germline ends. Germline CDR1 SGHDT, CDR2 YYEEEE. CDR3 DNA sequence: TGTGCCAGCAGCTTGGAAGGTGGGACTGAAAAACTGTTTTTT. The encoded protein is CASSLEGGTEKLFF.

For this clonotype: A much larger clone differs by one base, so this may be a read error. V gene TRBV9 combines with J gene TRBJ2-5; possibly TRBD1 for D (6 bases). The CDR3 contains 15 residues. Per the germline V gene, CDR1 is SGDLS and CDR2 is YYNGEE. With 0 bases removed from V and 4 bases from J, the gap between germline ends came to 13 bases. CDR3 in DNA: TGTGCCAGCAGCGTAGGGGGAGAAGGGGGAGAGACCCAGTACTTC. Amino acid sequence: CASSVGGEGGETQYF.

The J gene is TRBJ1-3, the V gene TRBV5-1; 7 bases are a match to TRBD1. The V gene end was trimmed by 4 bases and the J gene end by 3 bases; junction bases not matched to a gene: 7. Germline V gene lookup returns CDR1 SGHRS and CDR2 YFSETQ. The CDR3 covers 15 residues. The CDR3 DNA is TGCGCCAGCAGCCCCACGGGACAGTTTGGAAACACCATATATTTT. Translated, it gives CASSPTGQFGNTIYF.

In its sample, this clonotype was seen many times. The rearrangement joins TRBV29-1 to TRBJ2-7; perhaps TRBD1 as D (5 bases). This CDR3 has 12 amino acids. V gave up 2 bases and J gave up 6 bases, with 11 bases separating them. Germline values: CDR1 SQVTM, CDR2 ANQGSEA. CDR3 in DNA: TGCAGCGTTGAAACGAAAGGGGTCGAGCAGTACTTC. The encoded protein is CSVETKGVEQYF.

This clonotype has just one count. A read error is likely, as this CDR3 ends without the conserved phenylalanine or tryptophan. The rearrangement links TRBV4-1 to TRBJ2-3, with D perhaps being TRBD1 or TRBD2 (5 bases each). V lost 1 base to trimming and J lost 2 bases, with 13 bases between them. This CDR3 contains 16 residues. Germline CDR1 reads MGHRA; CDR2 reads YSYEKL. This chain's CDR3 is CASSQGGARPTDTQYS. The CDR3 DNA sequence: TGCGCCAGCAGCCAAGGAGGGGCCCGCCCCACAGATACGCAGTATTCT.

The chain combines TRBV24-1 with TRBJ2-5, with D uncertain. Per the germline V gene, CDR1 is KGHDR and CDR2 is SFDVKD. Trimming removed 0 bases from V and 2 bases from J, with 3 bases in between. The CDR3 length is 13 residues. The CDR3 region has the DNA TGTGCCACCAGTGATTTGGATCAAGAGACCCAGTACTTC. Protein sequence: CATSDLDQETQYF.

The chain links TRBV29-1 to TRBJ2-3; 9 bases map to TRBD2. The CDR3 length is 14 residues. Germline lookup yields CDR1 SQVTM and CDR2 ANQGSEA. V shed 5 bases, J shed 0 bases, and the junction held 3 bases outside the gene matches. The CDR3 coding sequence is TGCAGCGTTAGCAGCGGGGGGAGCACAGATACGCAGTATTTT. This encodes CSVSSGGSTDTQYF.

The V call is TRBV4-2, the J call TRBJ2-1; a possible D gene is TRBD1 (6 bases). The germline V and J ends were trimmed by 2 bases and 2 bases, with 10 bases remaining between them. There are 15 residues in the CDR3. Per the germline V gene, CDR1 is LGHNA and CDR2 is YNFKEQ. The CDR3 DNA reads as TGTGCCAGCAGCCAAACAGGGAGCACCTACAATGAGCAGTTCTTC. This gives the protein CASSQTGSTYNEQFF.

The J gene is TRBJ2-1, the V gene TRBV7-3, with 10 bases that match TRBD2. The trim removed 0 bases at V and 3 bases at J, leaving 2 bases unmatched. CDR1 is SGHTA, CDR2 FQGTGA, per germline. CDR3 size: 16 residues. Here the CDR3 reads CASSLTASGSYNEQFF. CDR3 bases: TGTGCCAGCAGCTTAACGGCTAGCGGGAGCTACAATGAGCAGTTCTTC.

The table lists this clonotype with a few counts. The chain links TRBV6-4 to TRBJ2-1; TRBD2 agrees at 7 bases. Unmatched junction bases numbered 3, after V lost 0 bases and J lost 10 bases. CDR1 and CDR2 (germline): MRHNA, SNTAGT. This CDR3 contains 13 residues. Here the CDR3 DNA reads TGTGCCAGCAGTGACTCTGACGGGGGGGAGCAGTTCTTC. This codes for CASSDSDGGEQFF.

This chain connects TRBV12-3 or TRBV12-4 to TRBJ2-3; TRBD2 matches at 8 bases. V lost 5 bases to trimming and J lost 1 base; unmatched junction nucleotides: 8. The CDR3 is 16 residues long. The CDR3 protein is CASSPRSSGGTDTQYF. The CDR3 region has the DNA TGTGCCAGCAGTCCTCGGAGTAGCGGGGGCACAGATACGCAGTATTTT.

This sequence joins TRBV10-3 and TRBJ2-2, with D possibly TRBD1 on 6 matching bases. The V end was cut by 4 bases, the J end by 6 bases, with 12 bases between. From germline, CDR1 is ENHRY and CDR2 SYGVKD. This CDR3 region has 14 residues. CDR3 protein: CAISAGQSAGELFF. The CDR3 DNA reads TGTGCCATCAGTGCAGGACAGAGCGCCGGGGAGCTGTTTTTT.

The chain is built from TRBV7-9 and TRBJ2-1; TRBD1 agrees at 9 bases. Looked up from germline, CDR1 is SEHNR and CDR2 is FQNEAQ (reference sequence). V was pared by 4 bases and J by 9 bases, with 7 bases of the junction left unmatched. This CDR3 comprises 14 residues. The CDR3 sequence: CASSYGTGRTEQFF. CDR3 DNA: TGTGCCAGCAGCTACGGGACAGGGCGTACTGAGCAGTTCTTC.

The chain joins TRBV20-1 to TRBJ2-7; 7 bases fit TRBD2. Germline CDR1 DFQATT, CDR2 SNEGSKA (reference sequence). This CDR3 contains 14 residues. V was pared by 3 bases and J by 0 bases, with 5 bases of the junction left unmatched. CDR3 sequence reads: CSARRGTSSYEQYF. The CDR3 nucleotides read TGCAGTGCTAGGCGGGGGACCTCCTCCTACGAGCAGTACTTC.

This clonotype was picked up many times. V usage is TRBV5-5 and J usage is TRBJ2-5; 10 bases are a match to TRBD2. The V gene's germline CDR1 is SGHKS and CDR2 YYEKEE (reference sequence). There are 19 residues in the CDR3. J gave up 5 bases and V 0 bases, and 16 bases lay outside the gene matches. The CDR3 spells CASSLAGLAGGQAEETQYF. The CDR3 coding sequence is TGTGCCAGCAGCTTGGCCGGGTTAGCGGGGGGCCAAGCGGAGGAGACCCAGTACTTC.

This clonotype has just one count. V and J are TRBV10-2 and TRBJ2-5; 10 nucleotides align to TRBD2. CDR3 length equals 18 residues. The V gene end was trimmed by 0 bases and the J gene end by 0 bases; junction bases not matched to a gene: 7. From germline, CDR1 is WSHSY and CDR2 SAAADI. The CDR3 loop reads CASSESASGGRDQETQYF. Here the CDR3 DNA reads TGCGCCAGCAGTGAGTCGGCTAGCGGGGGCCGTGACCAAGAGACCCAGTACTTC.